In this sample, the clone carrying this T cell receptor beta chain turned up many times. Per the germline V gene, CDR1 is LGHDT and CDR2 is YNNKEL (reference sequence). The CDR3 is 18 residues long. Trimming took 1 base from V and 0 from J, leaving 18 bases between them. TCR beta libraries were built with iRepertoire HTBI primers and Arm-PCR of CDR3 regions. TCRdb processed the multiplex PCR reads anew with MiXCR; each CDR3 protein has one entry. The sample shows about 350,000 distinct CDR3 sequences, 16% of them seen only once. Stated time point: newly diagnosed GD, antithyroid drugs for less than 3 months. PBMC RNA served as the TCR library source. Nine milliliters of peripheral blood went into EDTA tubes. This specimen belongs to a study of regulatory T cells in long-lasting Graves disease. A further study also used this sample, focusing on T cells in Graves' hyperthyroidism and ophthalmopathy. This second study notes: Patients were aged 18 to 65, had disease duration under 2 months, and had newly diagnosed hyperthyroidism.

Sequencing was performed on peripheral blood mononuclear cells (PBMCs), taken at new diagnosis, from a patient treated with antithyroid drugs. The clonotype was recovered from a man aged 40-55 years with Graves disease. The J gene is TRBJ1-1, the V gene TRBV3-1, with D hard to call. The CDR3 spells CASSQAMTLGFMNTEAFF. As DNA, the CDR3 is TGTGCCAGCAGCCAAGCAATGACCTTGGGCTTTATGAACACTGAAGCTTTCTTT.